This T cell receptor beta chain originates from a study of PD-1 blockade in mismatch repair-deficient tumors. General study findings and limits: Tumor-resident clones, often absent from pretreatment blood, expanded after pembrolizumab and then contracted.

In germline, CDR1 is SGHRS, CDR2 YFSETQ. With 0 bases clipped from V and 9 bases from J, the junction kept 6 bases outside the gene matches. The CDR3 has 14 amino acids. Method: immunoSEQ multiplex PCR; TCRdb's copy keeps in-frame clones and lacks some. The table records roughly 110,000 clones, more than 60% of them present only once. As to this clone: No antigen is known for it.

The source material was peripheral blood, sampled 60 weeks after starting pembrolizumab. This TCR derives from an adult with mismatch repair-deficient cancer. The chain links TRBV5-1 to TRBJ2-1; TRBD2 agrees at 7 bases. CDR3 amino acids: CASSLAGGHGEQFF. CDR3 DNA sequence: TGCGCCAGCAGCTTGGCGGGAGGCCATGGTGAGCAGTTCTTC.